Here is one T cell receptor beta chain with its context. The antigen is unknown. The data derive from a study of T cell repertoires in cytomegalovirus infection. For the study at large: Evidence of both CMV infection and a matching HLA type came from public TCR beta signatures. General study findings and limits: HLA-C-restricted CMV clonotypes gave the most frequent clonotype in two of eight donors. Public TCR beta family frequency separated CMV-and-HLA carriers, including in an independent cohort.

The CDR3 is 11 residues long. Between the trimmed V and J ends, which lost 10 bases and 4 bases, there was a span of 11 bases. Germline lookup yields CDR1 MNHNY and CDR2 SVGAGI (reference sequence). Each CDR3 protein is one row after TCRdb ran MiXCR on the reads. The table lists fewer than 700,000 distinct CDR3 sequences, 20% to 30% of them singletons. This TCR derives from a human donor in good health (CMV status not recorded). Some clones in this sample may be carry-over from other donors' samples. The sample taken for sequencing was CD8+ T cells from PBMCs. V and J are TRBV6-6 and TRBJ2-7; D gene unclear. The CDR3, as DNA: TGTGCCACCTCCGGTTCTTACGAGCAGTACTTC. Its translation is CATSGSYEQYF.